Below, 24 T cell receptor beta chains from the same sample are listed, as sequenced in a study of blood T cell repertoires in COVID-19. Generated by immunoSEQ multiplex PCR, the TCRdb table keeps only in-frame clones and is missing some. The sample holds some 74,000 clones, about 87% seen once. The source material was peripheral blood. The receptors stem from an elderly woman with acute or convalescent COVID-19.

V usage is TRBV2 and J usage is TRBJ2-3; D call uncertain. Germline CDR1 reads SNHLY; CDR2 reads FYNNEI. The CDR3 is 12 amino acids. Trimming removed 8 bases at V and 6 bases at J, with 12 bases between. CDR3 protein: CASRLIADTQYF. CDR3 coding DNA: TGTGCCAGCCGCCTTATTGCGGATACGCAGTATTTT.

V is TRBV5-1 and J is TRBJ1-1; D is unclear. Trimming shortened V by 0 bases and J by 8 bases, and 5 bases separated the two germline ends. Germline-derived CDR1 and CDR2 are SGHRS and YFSETQ. The CDR3 is 11 amino acids. This CDR3 reads CASSLGVEAFF. The CDR3 DNA follows: TGCGCCAGCAGCTTGGGAGTCGAAGCTTTCTTT.

This rearrangement joins TRBV30 to TRBJ2-5, with D perhaps TRBD1 (5 bases). The CDR3 covers 15 residues. V lost 0 bases and J lost 4, with 15 bases in between. The V gene's germline CDR1 is GTSNPN and CDR2 SVGIG (reference sequence). The CDR3 loop reads CAWSVPWGTGETQYF. CDR3 coding DNA: TGTGCCTGGAGTGTACCTTGGGGCACGGGAGAGACCCAGTACTTC.

This clone came up once. The V call is TRBV15, the J call TRBJ2-7; 10 bases agree with TRBD2. The CDR3 is 16 amino acids. V shed 0 bases and J 0 bases; nucleotides not matched to a gene: 2. CDR1 and CDR2 (germline): LNHNV, YYDKDF (reference sequence). CDR3 loop: CATSREAGGFSYEQYF. The DNA of the CDR3 is TGTGCCACCAGCAGAGAAGCGGGGGGGTTCTCCTACGAGCAGTACTTC. Full variable domain (outside the CDR3, taken from reference TRBV15 and TRBJ2-7): DAMVIQNPRYQVTQFGKPVTLSCSQTLNHNVMYWYQQKSSQAPKLLFHYYDKDFNNEADTPDNFQSRRPNTSFCFLDIRSPGLGDTAMYLCATSREAGGFSYEQYFGPGTRLTVT.

J is TRBJ1-3 and V is TRBV5-6; 7 bases agree with TRBD1. The length of the CDR3 is 15 residues. The trim removed 4 bases at V and 4 bases at J, leaving 8 bases unmatched. Germline V gene data show CDR1 as SGHDT and CDR2 as YYEEEE. CDR3 DNA: TGTGCCAGCAGCACTTCCACAGGGGTCGGAAACACCATATATTTT. It specifies CASSTSTGVGNTIYF.

The chain has TRBV29-1 and TRBJ2-1; 9 positions agree with TRBD2. The CDR3 runs to 14 residues. From germline, CDR1 is SQVTM and CDR2 ANQGSEA. Trimming took 2 bases from V and 10 from J; bases not matched to a gene: 9. CDR3 amino acids: CSVESGLAPWEQFF. CDR3 bases: TGCAGCGTTGAATCGGGACTAGCCCCCTGGGAGCAGTTCTTC.

The J gene is TRBJ1-1, the V gene TRBV19; D unclear. Trimming stripped 7 bases from V and 5 bases from J, with 14 bases between. The CDR3 spans 13 residues. Germline CDR1 LNHDA, CDR2 SQIVND (reference sequence). The CDR3 region is CASTGEYGTEAFF. CDR3 bases: TGTGCCAGTACGGGTGAATATGGAACTGAAGCTTTCTTT.

The chain is built from TRBV7-2 and TRBJ1-6; D unclear. Trimming pared 3 bases from V and 10 bases from J, leaving 19 bases between. Germline V gene data show CDR1 as SGHTA and CDR2 as FQGNSA. The CDR3 has 16 residues. CDR3 nucleotide sequence: TGTGCCAGCAGCTTTCTCGGGTCAGCGAATGAGTCACCCCTCCACTTT. The encoded protein is CASSFLGSANESPLHF. The entire variable domain, with the rest obtained from reference TRBV7-2 and TRBJ1-6, is as follows: GAGVSQSPSNKVTEKGKDVELRCDPISGHTALYWYRQSLGQGLEFLIYFQGNSAPDKSGLPSDRFSAERTGGSVSTLTIQRTQQEDSAVYLCASSFLGSANESPLHFGNGTRLTVT.

The chain carries TRBV10-3 and TRBJ2-1; D is unresolved. This CDR3 has 17 amino acids. Trimming removed 3 bases at V and 0 bases at J, with 15 bases between. Germline lookup yields CDR1 ENHRY and CDR2 SYGVKD. The CDR3 region is CAISDERAVSSYNEQFF. CDR3 DNA: TGTGCCATCAGTGACGAACGAGCTGTGAGCTCCTACAATGAGCAGTTCTTC.

The chain links TRBV7-2 to TRBJ2-4, with a possible D match to TRBD1 (8 bases). This CDR3 has 13 residues. Germline CDR1 SGHTA, CDR2 FQGNSA. V dropped 6 bases and J dropped 5 bases, with 11 bases sitting between them. The CDR3 sequence is CASRQGGQNIQYF. CDR3 nucleotides: TGTGCCAGCAGACAGGGGGGGCAAAACATTCAGTACTTC.

The chain employs TRBV7-9 and TRBJ1-1; the D is unclear. This CDR3 has 13 amino acids. Germline V gives CDR1 SEHNR, CDR2 FQNEAQ (reference sequence). The V end was cut by 4 bases, the J end by 1 base, with 7 bases between. As DNA, the CDR3 is TGTGCCAGCAGCTCGGAGGCGAACACTGAAGCTTTCTTT. Translation: CASSSEANTEAFF.

This rearrangement joins TRBV5-5 to TRBJ1-5; D may be TRBD1 (5 bases). Germline CDR1 and CDR2: SGHKS and YYEKEE (reference sequence). This CDR3 contains 15 residues. V was cut by 4 bases and J by 5 bases, with 16 bases left in between. The CDR3 here is CASSPGQGFDQPQHF. The CDR3 DNA is TGTGCCAGCAGCCCTGGGCAGGGTTTCGATCAGCCCCAGCATTTT.

The chain joins TRBV2 to TRBJ1-5; 8 bases fit TRBD1. The germline gives CDR1 SNHLY, CDR2 FYNNEI. The CDR3 extends over 14 amino acids. J lost 4 bases, V lost 6 bases, and 5 bases had no gene match. The CDR3 spells CASRADRVNQPQHF. CDR3 sequence (DNA): TGTGCCAGCAGGGCGGACAGGGTTAATCAGCCCCAGCATTTT.

The chain joins TRBV5-6 to TRBJ1-1; 8 positions agree with TRBD1. Germline-derived CDR1 and CDR2 are SGHDT and YYEEEE. J gave up 0 bases and V 4 bases, and 5 bases lay outside the gene matches. The CDR3 consists of 15 residues. The CDR3 nucleotides read TGTGCCAGCAGCCCAAGGACAGGGATGAACACTGAAGCTTTCTTT. It specifies CASSPRTGMNTEAFF.

The chain has TRBV5-1 and TRBJ2-1, with a tentative D call TRBD2 (5 bases). In germline, CDR1 is SGHRS, CDR2 YFSETQ. The germline V and J ends were trimmed by 7 bases and 6 bases, with 20 bases remaining between them. This CDR3 region has 15 residues. The CDR3 sequence: CASCNTGLKGNEQFF. The CDR3 coding sequence is TGCGCCAGCTGTAACACCGGACTCAAGGGCAATGAGCAGTTCTTC.

V and J are TRBV7-2 and TRBJ2-7, with D perhaps TRBD2 (6 bases). CDR1 is SGHTA and CDR2 is FQGNSA in the germline V gene. V dropped 6 bases and J dropped 6 bases, with 24 bases sitting between them. This CDR3 spans 16 amino acids. The CDR3 sequence: CASSRVRDPAQAEQYF. The DNA of the CDR3 is TGTGCCAGCAGTCGTGTGCGGGACCCTGCCCAGGCCGAGCAGTACTTC.

This chain uses TRBV5-6 with TRBJ1-1, with D perhaps TRBD1 (6 bases). V gave up 1 base and J gave up 4 bases, with 11 bases separating them. Germline loops: CDR1 SGHDT, CDR2 YYEEEE. The CDR3 sequence is 14 residues long. The CDR3 DNA is TGTGCCAGCAGCTTGACAGGGACCGCCACTGAAGCTTTCTTT. It encodes CASSLTGTATEAFF.

The chain has TRBV18 and TRBJ2-2; possible D gene TRBD2, 6 bases. Trimming took 6 bases from V and 8 from J, leaving 25 bases between them. Germline lookup yields CDR1 KGHSH and CDR2 LQKENI. The CDR3 loop spans 17 amino acids. This chain's CDR3 is CASSPGLGGAVSGELFF. The CDR3 DNA is TGTGCCAGCTCGCCCGGGTTGGGAGGCGCCGTCTCAGGGGAGCTGTTTTTT.

The chain recombines TRBV18 with TRBJ2-7; TRBD1 might be the D (6 bases). The CDR3 is 17 residues long. The germline V and J ends were trimmed by 5 bases and 3 bases, with 23 bases remaining between them. Germline-derived CDR1 and CDR2 are KGHSH and LQKENI. This CDR3 reads CASSSKALGQRGYEQYF. Here the CDR3 DNA reads TGTGCCAGCTCATCAAAGGCCCTAGGACAGAGAGGCTACGAGCAGTACTTC.

This clone was seen only once. The chain is built from TRBV2 and TRBJ2-1; possibly TRBD1 for D (6 bases). The CDR3 runs 13 residues. Germline CDR1 is SNHLY and CDR2 is FYNNEI. With 6 bases removed from V and 14 bases from J, the gap between germline ends came to 20 bases. CDR3 amino acids: CASSRDNLDLKFF. CDR3 sequence (DNA): TGTGCCAGCAGCCGGGACAACCTCGATTTGAAGTTCTTC.

The rearrangement joins TRBV2 to TRBJ2-7; D is unresolved. The germline gives CDR1 SNHLY, CDR2 FYNNEI. V shed 3 bases and J shed 1 base, with 7 bases lying between them. The CDR3 length is 13 residues. This chain's CDR3 is CASSEALSYEQYF. The CDR3 DNA reads TGTGCCAGCAGTGAGGCCCTGTCCTACGAGCAGTACTTC. Drawing the rest from reference TRBV2 and TRBJ2-7, the complete variable domain is EPEVTQTPSHQVTQMGQEVILRCVPISNHLYFYWYRQILGQKVEFLVSFYNNEISEKSEIFDDQFSVERPDGSNFTLKIRSTKLEDSAMYFCASSEALSYEQYFGPGTRLTVT.

This clone has just a few counts. The J gene is TRBJ2-3, the V gene TRBV19; a weak D match, TRBD2 (6 bases). The germline gives CDR1 LNHDA, CDR2 SQIVND (reference sequence). Between the trimmed V and J ends, which lost 4 bases and 4 bases, there was a span of 15 bases. The CDR3 totals 15 residues. The CDR3 sequence: CASSKGGGLADTQYF. The DNA for the CDR3 is TGTGCCAGTAGTAAGGGTGGGGGACTCGCAGATACGCAGTATTTT.

The rearrangement joins TRBV4-1 to TRBJ1-2; 7 bases are a match to TRBD1. With 2 bases clipped from V and 5 bases from J, the junction kept 5 bases outside the gene matches. Germline-derived CDR1 and CDR2 are MGHRA and YSYEKL. The CDR3 consists of 14 residues. The CDR3 reads CASSQTGTAYGYTF. The CDR3 DNA is TGCGCCAGCAGCCAAACCGGGACAGCTTATGGCTACACCTTC.

CDR3 nucleotides: TGTGCCACCAAGAGGGAGGGCTCCTATAATTCACCCCTCCACTTT. Its protein product is CATKREGSYNSPLHF. The rearrangement links TRBV2 to TRBJ1-6, with D uncertain. Between the trimmed V and J ends, which lost 10 bases and 0 bases, there was a span of 13 bases. Germline V CDR1 and CDR2: SNHLY, FYNNEI. The CDR3 is made up of 15 amino acids. Full variable domain (missing parts from reference TRBV2 and TRBJ1-6): EPEVTQTPSHQVTQMGQEVILRCVPISNHLYFYWYRQILGQKVEFLVSFYNNEISEKSEIFDDQFSVERPDGSNFTLKIRSTKLEDSAMYFCATKREGSYNSPLHFGNGTRLTVT.